This T cell receptor beta chain emerged from a study of T cell repertoires in cytomegalovirus infection. Study as a whole: Indicated by public TCR beta signatures were CMV infection and matching HLA type. Study findings and constraints: The ex vivo response was dominated by HLA-C-restricted CMV-specific TCR beta clonotypes.

Of note for this clonotype: The antigen is undetermined.

MiXCR was run by TCRdb on the reads, yielding one entry per CDR3 protein. The sample shows roughly 600,000 distinct CDR3 sequences, about 24% of them seen only once. The sequence was obtained from a human donor in good health (CMV status not recorded). Some clones in this sample may be carry-over from other donors' samples. Input material: CD8+ T cells from PBMCs.

The CDR3 region is CASSEFEILSPYNSPLHF. CDR3 nucleotides: TGTGCCAGCAGTGAATTTGAGATTCTGAGCCCCTATAATTCACCCCTCCACTTT. The chain carries TRBV25-1 and TRBJ1-6; D gene uncertain. The germline V gene encodes CDR1 MGHDK and CDR2 SYGVNS. This CDR3 region has 18 residues. V was clipped by 1 base and J by 2 bases, with 15 bases between them.